The 17 T cell receptor beta chains below were found in one sample sequenced in a study of T cell responses to AZD1222 COVID-19 vaccine. Measured with immunoSEQ multiplex PCR; TCRdb has only the in-frame clones, and not every one. The sample has fewer than 150,000 clones, about 90% seen once. The sample was peripheral blood, taken on day 0 of AZD1222 vaccination. These receptors were taken from an adult in good health.

The rearrangement uses TRBV19 and TRBJ1-4; weak D call: TRBD1 (5 bases). In germline, CDR1 is LNHDA, CDR2 SQIVND (reference sequence). Trimming left V 5 bases short and J 3 bases short, with 19 bases between. The CDR3 is made up of 17 amino acids. In DNA form, the CDR3 reads TGTGCCAGTAGTCCCCAAGGCCGGAGGGGAGCTAATGAAAAACTGTTTTTT. Translated, it gives CASSPQGRRGANEKLFF.

V and J are TRBV5-6 and TRBJ2-7, with D perhaps given as TRBD1 or TRBD2 (5 bases each). The V and J ends lost 4 bases and 1 base respectively, with 12 bases between them. Germline CDR1 is SGHDT and CDR2 is YYEEEE. The CDR3 totals 14 residues. CDR3 coding DNA: TGTGCCAGCAGCACCCCGGGACGTTCCTACGAGCAGTACTTC. Translating it yields CASSTPGRSYEQYF.

The V and J genes are TRBV7-2 and TRBJ2-7; D is possibly TRBD2 (6 bases). Germline CDR1 and CDR2: SGHTA and FQGNSA. V lost 2 bases to trimming and J lost 0 bases, with 11 bases between them. This CDR3 is 15 amino acids long. The CDR3 DNA reads TGTGCCAGCAGCTTATCAGCGGGTCTCTCCTACGAGCAGTACTTC. Translating gives CASSLSAGLSYEQYF.

The chain links TRBV5-8 to TRBJ2-1; D perhaps matches TRBD1 (5 bases). This CDR3 is built from 16 residues. With 0 bases removed from V and 6 bases from J, the gap between germline ends came to 16 bases. Germline assignment: CDR1 SGHTS and CDR2 YDEGEE. The CDR3 DNA sequence: TGTGCCAGCAGCTTGGCCGTCAGGGCGGTTCGCAATGAGCAGTTCTTC. This sequence encodes CASSLAVRAVRNEQFF.

The table lists this clone with a count of one. V gene TRBV9 combines with J gene TRBJ2-2; perhaps TRBD1 as D (5 bases). The germline gives CDR1 SGDLS, CDR2 YYNGEE. Trimming left V 4 bases short and J 5 bases short, with 12 bases between. The CDR3 covers 14 residues. The CDR3: CASSQIRGTGELFF. CDR3 nucleotides: TGTGCCAGCAGCCAGATTAGGGGAACCGGGGAGCTGTTTTTT.

This rearrangement joins TRBV9 to TRBJ2-7, with TRBD2 as a possible D gene (5 bases). This CDR3 spans 14 amino acids. The V and J ends lost 4 bases and 2 bases respectively, with 13 bases between them. CDR1 SGDLS and CDR2 YYNGEE come from the germline V gene. The CDR3 is CASSNSVQAYEQYF. Written as DNA, the CDR3 is TGTGCCAGCAGCAATAGCGTTCAAGCCTACGAGCAGTACTTC.

J is TRBJ1-4 and V is TRBV30, with TRBD1 matching 8 bases. With V trimmed by 5 bases and J by 4 bases, 9 bases remained unmatched. CDR1 is GTSNPN and CDR2 is SVGIG in the germline V gene (reference sequence). This CDR3 has 15 amino acids. DNA for the CDR3: TGTGCCTGGGCCAGGACAGGGACGCTTAATGAAAAACTGTTTTTT. It specifies CAWARTGTLNEKLFF.

This clone was seen once. The chain carries TRBV7-2 and TRBJ1-1; TRBD1 might be the D (5 bases). CDR1 is SGHTA and CDR2 is FQGNSA in the germline V gene. The V and J ends lost 4 bases and 5 bases respectively, with 17 bases between them. The CDR3 covers 15 residues. CDR3 residues: CASSSAGGYGTEAFF. CDR3 nucleotide sequence: TGTGCCAGCAGCTCGGCCGGGGGGTACGGAACTGAAGCTTTCTTT.

The rearrangement uses TRBV6-6 and TRBJ2-7, with 10 nucleotides matching TRBD1. This CDR3 is built from 14 residues. Germline loops: CDR1 MNHNY, CDR2 SVGAGI (reference sequence). V shed 2 bases and J 4 bases; nucleotides not matched to a gene: 2. In DNA form, the CDR3 reads TGTGCCAGCAGTTACGGGGACAGGGGTTACGAGCAGTACTTC. Residues: CASSYGDRGYEQYF.

The chain recombines TRBV5-4 with TRBJ2-3; D is unclear. Trimming shortened V by 0 bases and J by 3 bases, and 5 bases separated the two germline ends. The germline V gene encodes CDR1 SGHNT and CDR2 YYREEE (reference sequence). This CDR3 spans 13 amino acids. This CDR3 is CASSLVLTDTQYF. The CDR3 nucleotides are TGTGCCAGCAGCTTGGTTTTAACAGATACGCAGTATTTT.

This clone was found once. V is TRBV7-2 and J is TRBJ2-5; 9 nucleotides agree with TRBD1. Germline V CDR1 and CDR2: SGHTA, FQGNSA. Unmatched junction bases numbered 4, after V lost 4 bases and J lost 4 bases. The CDR3 runs 14 residues. The CDR3 protein is CASSSRTGAETQYF. The CDR3 DNA is TGTGCCAGCAGCTCCAGGACAGGGGCAGAGACCCAGTACTTC.

The chain carries TRBV7-3 and TRBJ1-6; D unclear. Germline lookup yields CDR1 SGHTA and CDR2 FQGTGA. The CDR3 extends over 15 amino acids. V lost 5 bases to trimming and J lost 6 bases, with 14 bases between them. For the CDR3, the DNA is TGTGCCAGCAGCGTAGACGGGGATTTTAATTCACCCCTCCACTTT. Protein: CASSVDGDFNSPLHF.

V usage is TRBV5-1 and J usage is TRBJ2-7; D may be TRBD1 (6 bases). V was pared by 4 bases and J by 6 bases, with 14 bases between. The CDR3 extends over 13 amino acids. In germline, CDR1 is SGHRS, CDR2 YFSETQ. CDR3 in DNA: TGCGCCAGCAGCCTTGTGGCAGGGGTCGAGCAGTACTTC. Residues: CASSLVAGVEQYF.

V usage is TRBV6-4 and J usage is TRBJ1-1; D is perhaps TRBD1 (5 bases). The CDR3 length is 15 residues. The germline V and J ends were trimmed by 4 bases and 6 bases, with 18 bases remaining between them. The germline gives CDR1 MRHNA, CDR2 SNTAGT. CDR3 region: CASSAEDISGSEAFF. The CDR3 DNA follows: TGTGCCAGCAGTGCCGAGGACATATCTGGGTCTGAAGCTTTCTTT.

V usage is TRBV6-5 and J usage is TRBJ2-7; the match to TRBD2 covers 9 bases. Germline-derived CDR1 and CDR2 are MNHEY and SVGAGI. This CDR3 region has 15 residues. After removal of 6 bases from V and 7 bases from J, the junction contained 13 bases not matched to a gene. In DNA, the CDR3 is TGTGCCAGCAGCCTAAATAGCGGGGGCGCTTTTGAGCAGTACTTC. As protein: CASSLNSGGAFEQYF.

This chain uses TRBV30 with TRBJ1-5, with a weak D call TRBD1 (6 bases). Trimming shortened V by 0 bases and J by 3 bases, and 12 bases separated the two germline ends. This CDR3 is 15 amino acids long. From germline, CDR1 is GTSNPN and CDR2 SVGIG (reference sequence). The CDR3 spells CAWSVQGRYNQPQHF. The DNA of the CDR3 is TGTGCCTGGAGTGTACAGGGACGGTACAATCAGCCCCAGCATTTT.

The genes are TRBV14 and TRBJ2-2; the D call may be TRBD1 or TRBD2 (5 bases each). Trimming pared 4 bases from V and 0 bases from J, leaving 12 bases between. The CDR3 has 16 amino acids. Germline CDR1 and CDR2: SGHDN and FVKESK. The CDR3 loop reads CASSREPGPNTGELFF. CDR3 bases: TGTGCCAGCAGCCGAGAGCCGGGACCGAACACCGGGGAGCTGTTTTTT.